This T cell receptor beta chain is drawn from a study of cytomegalovirus exposure and HLA in healthy donors. In regard to this clone: Its antigen is unidentified.

Study-level points and caveats: Rarity characterized most TCR sequences, yet some public TCRs appeared in many donors. Researchers catalogued around 150 TCR beta chains as cytomegalovirus-associated.

Unmatched junction bases numbered 9, after V lost 5 bases and J lost 6 bases. The CDR3 has 16 residues. Germline V lookup: CDR1 LNHDA, CDR2 SQIVND (reference sequence). The data were produced by immunoSEQ multiplex PCR, yet TCRdb's version contains in-frame clones alone and is incomplete. The sample holds roughly 45,000 clones, nearly 95% seen once. The validation cohort, a group of 120 subjects, included the donors and was separate from the approximately 680-subject first cohort. Sequenced material: PBMCs. The source of this sequence is a woman between 18 and 29 years old in good health and CMV-seropositive. The V call is TRBV19, the J call TRBJ2-7; 14 bases are a match to TRBD2. The CDR3 loop reads CASSPGTSGSWGEQYF. The CDR3 DNA sequence: TGTGCCAGTAGTCCGGGGACTAGCGGGAGTTGGGGCGAGCAGTACTTC.